This T cell receptor beta chain was captured in a study of blood T cell repertoires in COVID-19 (dated by TCRdb to 2019 to 2021). For the study in its entirety: Samples covering the acute and convalescent phases of COVID-19 were provided by collaborators in the United States, Italy and Spain. The material from the prospective study consisted of cDNA or gDNA derived from T cells, B-cell-depleted T cells, or PBMCs. Subjects who had been exposed to COVID-19, were actively infected with it, or had recovered from it provided the deeply sampled blood TCRbeta repertoires that made up the dataset. The repertoires were made available in a free public database intended to serve as a resource for research on the immune response to SARS-CoV-2. The samples were drawn from two sources: the first 160 participants of the ongoing ImmuneRACE study, and 1,254 subjects contributed by 6 global collaborators. The sample metadata nearly always contained a de-identified subject ID, COVID-19 status, age in years and sex. HLA class I and class II types, where available, came from metadata supplied by the sample provider rather than from assay-based typing.

TCRbeta CDR3 regions were amplified from genomic DNA by means of the immunoSEQ Assay, a bias-controlled multiplex PCR. Per the source publication's procedure: Nucleated cell counts per sample were estimated from amplification of reference gene primers within the assay. To quantify the absolute abundance of each unique TCRbeta CDR3 rearrangement, sequence reads were collapsed and filtered. Productive Simpson clonality was computed per sample as the square root of Simpson's diversity index over productive rearrangements. As stored in TCRdb, this immuneACCESS dataset retains in-frame rearrangements with V and J assigned. A fraction of the clones does not appear; measured against another copy, unresolved V genes explain less than half of the discrepancy, and the remainder lacks a known reason. That table supplies the V and J calls and clone size; D and trimming were determined from the DNA. This sample comprises fewer than 350,000 clones, about 87% of them detected only once. Jointly, the top ten make up roughly 7.1% of the sample.

What the study reported, not specific to this receptor: Clinical and demographic metadata were provided uncurated, with the amount varying by source and participant.

There are 14 amino acids in the CDR3, from cysteine to phenylalanine inclusive. The read is trimmed to its CDR3 DNA, 42 bases read in frame from base 1. CDR1 MNHEY and CDR2 SMNVEV were looked up in the germline V gene (reference sequence). V and J are truncated by 4 bases and 7 bases respectively, leaving an intervening sequence of 11 bases. With regard to this clone: Its recognized antigen is unknown. Base qualities are not at hand, and no much larger clone is one base apart.

Samples from volunteer blood donors who had recovered from COVID-19 were contributed by a second Seattle source. Collaborating institutions collected whole blood in K2EDTA tubes following their own protocols. For TCRbeta analysis, collaborator samples were shipped as frozen whole blood, as isolated PBMCs, or as DNA extracted from either sample type. The V and J genes are TRBV27 and TRBJ1-6; TRBD1 might be the D gene, on 5 matching bases. The sequence was obtained from a woman aged 50 to 60 who had recovered from COVID-19. Sequenced sample: peripheral blood. The DNA sequence is given as TGTGCCAGCAGTTCTCAGGGATTAAATTCACCCCTCCACTTT. It codes for CASSSQGLNSPLHF.